This T cell receptor (beta chain) was identified during a study of blood T cell repertoires in COVID-19. Overall study: Acute and convalescent COVID-19 specimens originated in the United States, Italy and Spain. From T cells, B-cell-depleted T cells, or PBMCs came the material, which was cDNA or gDNA.

As originally analysed: Nucleated cell number was recorded as an estimate derived from reference gene primer amplification. Sequencing was performed with immunoSEQ multiplex PCR; in TCRdb, only in-frame clones are kept and a portion is missing. The DNA gave D and trimming, while V, J and clone size come from that table. This table has about 25,000 clones, roughly 84% appearing once. CDR1 MDHEN and CDR2 SYDVKM come from the germline V gene. The V end was cut by 8 bases, the J end by 7 bases, with 21 bases between. The CDR3 has 16 amino acids. The gene calls are TRBV28 and TRBJ1-6; perhaps TRBD1 as D (6 bases). This TCR derives from a human donor in a cohort sampled during active COVID-19. Material: peripheral blood. The CDR3: CASLPFGQYQNSPLHF. Written as DNA, the CDR3 is TGTGCCAGCCTCCCCTTCGGACAGTACCAAAATTCACCCCTCCACTTT.